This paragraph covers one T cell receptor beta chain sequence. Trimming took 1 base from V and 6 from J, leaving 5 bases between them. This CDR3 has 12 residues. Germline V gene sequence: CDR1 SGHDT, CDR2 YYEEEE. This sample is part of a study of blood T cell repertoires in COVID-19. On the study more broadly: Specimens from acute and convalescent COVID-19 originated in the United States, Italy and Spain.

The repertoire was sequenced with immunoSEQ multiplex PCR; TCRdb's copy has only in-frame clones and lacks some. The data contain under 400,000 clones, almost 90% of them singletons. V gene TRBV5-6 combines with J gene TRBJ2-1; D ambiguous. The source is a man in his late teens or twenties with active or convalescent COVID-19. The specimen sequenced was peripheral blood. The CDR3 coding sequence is TGTGCCAGCAGCTTGTTAGCCAATGAGCAGTTCTTC. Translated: CASSLLANEQFF.